This TCR beta chain was profiled in a study of PD-1 blockade in classical Hodgkin lymphoma. The method was immunoSEQ multiplex PCR; TCRdb's version includes in-frame clones alone and lacks a portion of them. Seen here are 40,000 to 65,000 clones, about 89% observed once, and the top ten hold about 6.7%. Study-wide points: Complete responders had baseline diversity similar to newly diagnosed patients. While CD8+ TCR diversity did not rise significantly by C4D1, CD4+ TCR diversity did. Relapsed/refractory patients reportedly had the lowest baseline TCR diversity, below newly diagnosed patients, who were below healthy donors.

The germline V gene encodes CDR1 SGDLS and CDR2 YYNGEE. This CDR3 spans 19 amino acids. Trimming cost V 0 bases and J 6 bases, with 26 bases left between them. Concerning this clone itself: Its antigen is currently unknown.

Time point reported: cycle 4 day 1 (C4D1), after 6 weeks of nivolumab. There was relapse after autologous stem cell transplantation in every patient, and there was variation in brentuximab vedotin exposure. The chain uses TRBV9 and TRBJ2-3, with a possible D match to TRBD1 (6 bases). The sequence was collected from a human donor with classical Hodgkin lymphoma. The sample in question was peripheral blood mononuclear cells (PBMCs), obtained before the fourth cycle of nivolumab. DNA of the CDR3: TGTGCCAGCAGCGTAGGTATAGGTGGGACAAGGGGCTGGGAGGATACGCAGTATTTT. As protein: CASSVGIGGTRGWEDTQYF.